The table lists the clone carrying this T cell receptor beta chain with a count of one. Its matching antigen is unknown. These data come from a study of blood T cells in healthy people across ages. Regarding the study as a whole: Diversity figures derived from one million T cells were judged to underestimate the true value.

Germline CDR1 reads SGHTA; CDR2 reads FQGNSA. With 4 bases removed from V and 5 bases from J, the gap between germline ends came to 6 bases. The CDR3 runs to 12 residues. A second roughly 6 to 12 cycle PCR used barcoded and J-beta primers. One entry per CDR3 protein, called by TCRdb with MiXCR from the 5' RACE reads. Of about 780,000 distinct CDR3 sequences in the sample, 35% to 50% were seen once. Sequenced input: blood. V and J are TRBV7-2 and TRBJ2-1; D gene ambiguous. This clonotype was obtained from a man at least 80 years old in good health. CDR3 nucleotide sequence: TGTGCCAGCAGCTATTTTAACAATGAGCAGTTCTTC. It is translated as CASSYFNNEQFF.